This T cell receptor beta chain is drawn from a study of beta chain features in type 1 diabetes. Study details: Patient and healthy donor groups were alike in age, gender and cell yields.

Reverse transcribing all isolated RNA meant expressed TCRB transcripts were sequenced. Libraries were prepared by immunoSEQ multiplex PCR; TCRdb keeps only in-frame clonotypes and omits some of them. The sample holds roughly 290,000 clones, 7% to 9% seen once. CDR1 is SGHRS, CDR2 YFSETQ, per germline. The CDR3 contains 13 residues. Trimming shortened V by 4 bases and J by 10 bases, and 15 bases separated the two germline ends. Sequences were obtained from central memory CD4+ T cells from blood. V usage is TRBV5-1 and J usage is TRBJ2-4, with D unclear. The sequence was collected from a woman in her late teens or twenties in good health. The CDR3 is CASSPNPLGIQYF. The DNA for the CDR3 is TGCGCCAGCAGCCCCAACCCCTTGGGGATTCAGTACTTC.